There are many counts of the clone carrying this T cell receptor beta chain. One end of the junction does not line up with germline, which may come from a read error. CDR3 length: 19 residues. Germline lookup yields CDR1 SSHAT and CDR2 FNYEAQ (reference sequence). The data are from a study of T cells after yellow fever vaccination. Each CDR3 protein gets one entry after TCRdb re-called the 5' RACE reads with MiXCR. Of approximately 110,000 distinct CDR3 sequences in the sample, 7.4% were seen once. The clonotype was recovered from a young man who received the YFV17D yellow fever vaccine. The sample here was CD4+ T cells sorted from PBMCs, taken less than 11 days after the first yellow fever vaccination. This sequence joins TRBV7-7 and TRBJ2-6, with D possibly called TRBD1 or TRBD2 (5 bases each). CDR3: CASSPDRRGTSSGANVLTF. The CDR3, as DNA: TGTGCTAGCAGCCCAGACCGAAGGGGCACTAGCTCTGGGGCCAACGTCCTGACTTTC.